This TCR beta chain was sequenced during a study of shared clonotypes between healthy human individuals. Study-level information: Each donor's CD4 naive and CD4 memory cells filled three plates apiece, CD8 naive two, and CD8 memory one.

This clone was recorded only once. As yet, its antigen is unknown. Study-level points and caveats: Clonotypes that were shared across four donors made up around 5.5% of naive CD4 clonotypes.

It was CD45RO-negative cells, positively selected for CCR7, that made up naive CD8 cells, with terminally differentiated effector memory CD45RA+ cells excluded. CDR3 length: 12 amino acids. V lost 3 bases to trimming and J lost 0 bases, with 6 bases between them. Looked up from germline, CDR1 is GTSNPN and CDR2 is SVGIG (reference sequence). Libraries were prepared by immunoSEQ multiplex PCR; TCRdb keeps only in-frame clonotypes and omits some of them. The sample lists approximately 590,000 clones; just under 97% were seen once. This chain connects TRBV30 to TRBJ2-7; D gene uncertain. The sequencing sample was made of naive CD8+ T cells sorted from blood. The receptor comes from a woman aged 25 to 39 in good health. The CDR3 DNA reads as TGTGCCTGGAGCCACTCCTCCTACGAGCAGTACTTC. This codes for CAWSHSSYEQYF.